These 17 T cell receptor beta chains originate from one sample sequenced in a study of CD8 T cells in Susac syndrome (dated by TCRdb to between 2019 and 2020). The library was built by means of the immunoSEQ multiplex PCR assay. RNA was extracted with the RNeasy kit and about 0.5 to 1 ug was reverse transcribed using random hexamers. TCRdb reprocessed the public reads (quality trimming at Q25 with fastp, clone calling with MiXCR) and kept in-frame beta chains. All rows with the same CDR3 protein become a single entry with the most common DNA and genes. In all, the sample holds around 270,000 distinct CDR3 sequences, and roughly 85% of those were seen once. Together, the top ten hold 0.21% of the sample. Input material: CD8+ T cells from PBMCs. All receptors come from a human donor with multiple sclerosis.

This chain uses TRBV19 with TRBJ2-7, with 12 bases that match TRBD2. Germline loops: CDR1 LNHDA, CDR2 SQIVND (reference sequence). The CDR3 totals 14 residues. Trimming took 6 bases from V and 7 from J; bases not matched to a gene: 7. CDR3 in amino acids: CASRRTSGIGEQYF. Written as DNA, the CDR3 is TGTGCCAGTAGGAGGACTAGCGGGATCGGGGAGCAGTACTTC.

This clonotype was detected once. Germline and junction disagree at one end, which may indicate a read error. V gene TRBV11-2 combines with J gene TRBJ2-7; D unresolved. The germline V gene has CDR1 SGHAT and CDR2 FQNNGV. CDR3 length: 15 residues. CDR3 protein: CTSSLDGLPTYEQYF. In nucleotides, the CDR3 is TGTACCAGCAGCTTAGACGGATTACCAACCTACGAGCAGTACTTC.

The rearrangement uses TRBV4-3 and TRBJ2-7; D not certain. The V gene lost 5 bases and the J gene lost 0 bases, with 17 bases spanning the gap. Per germline, CDR1 LGHNA and CDR2 YSLEER. The CDR3 is 16 amino acids. The CDR3 nucleotides are TGCGCCAGCAGCAAAGCGATTTTCGACGACTCCTACGAGCAGTACTTC. It is translated as CASSKAIFDDSYEQYF.

CDR3: CASSLVGQGGGQPQHF. In nucleotides, the CDR3 is TGTGCCAGCAGCTTAGTGGGACAGGGGGGTGGTCAGCCCCAGCATTTT. V usage is TRBV7-9 and J usage is TRBJ1-5, with 11 bases fitting TRBD1. CDR3 length: 16 amino acids. Germline lookup yields CDR1 SEHNR and CDR2 FQNEAQ (reference sequence). With 1 base clipped from V and 6 bases from J, the junction kept 5 bases outside the gene matches.

This clonotype showed up just a few times. This chain's CDR3 is CASSEARGYQETQYF. Here the CDR3 DNA reads TGTGCCAGCAGTGAAGCGCGCGGCTACCAAGAGACCCAGTACTTC. The chain recombines TRBV2 with TRBJ2-5; no clear D gene. CDR1 is SNHLY and CDR2 is FYNNEI in the germline V gene. The CDR3 runs 15 residues. Trimming pared 0 bases from V and 0 bases from J, leaving 8 bases between.

V gene TRBV20-1 combines with J gene TRBJ2-1, with TRBD2 matching 9 bases. This CDR3 is 15 amino acids long. V lost 2 bases to trimming and J lost 0 bases; unmatched junction nucleotides: 2. Germline V gene lookup returns CDR1 DFQATT and CDR2 SNEGSKA (reference sequence). The CDR3 sequence: CSARHSGSSYNEQFF. The CDR3, as DNA: TGCAGTGCTAGACATAGCGGGAGCTCCTACAATGAGCAGTTCTTC.

The V gene is TRBV9, the J gene TRBJ1-1; 8 nucleotides match TRBD1. The V gene's germline CDR1 is SGDLS and CDR2 YYNGEE. The CDR3 has 15 amino acids. V lost 4 bases, J lost 3 bases, and 8 bases stayed unmatched. CDR3 coding DNA: TGTGCCAGCAGCCCAGGGGGCGGATTGGACACTGAAGCTTTCTTT. Translation: CASSPGGGLDTEAFF.

This clonotype occurred once. The chain combines TRBV27 with TRBJ2-1; D perhaps matches TRBD2 (5 bases). This CDR3 is 13 amino acids long. V was shortened by 2 bases and J by 8 bases, with 10 bases between the two germline ends. The germline gives CDR1 MNHEY, CDR2 SMNVEV (reference sequence). This CDR3 is CASSLVSGHEQFF. Written as DNA, the CDR3 is TGTGCCAGCAGTTTAGTGAGCGGTCATGAGCAGTTCTTC.

This clonotype was seen once. This chain connects TRBV15 to TRBJ2-7, with TRBD1 matching over 9 bases. There are 15 residues in the CDR3. The ends lost 4 bases at V and 2 bases at J; junction bases unmatched: 6. Germline V gene data show CDR1 as LNHNV and CDR2 as YYDKDF (reference sequence). This CDR3 is CATSTGTGWPYEQYF. The CDR3 nucleotides read TGTGCCACCAGCACTGGGACAGGGTGGCCCTACGAGCAGTACTTC.

The rearrangement uses TRBV4-3 and TRBJ1-2; D not certain. This CDR3 has 16 residues. V lost 0 bases, J lost 4 bases, and 15 bases lay in between. CDR1 LGHNA and CDR2 YSLEER come from the germline V gene. The CDR3 protein is CASSQDGPRFGYGYTF. In nucleotides, the CDR3 is TGCGCCAGCAGCCAAGATGGCCCACGATTCGGCTATGGCTACACCTTC.

The rearrangement joins TRBV11-2 to TRBJ1-4, with 9 bases fitting TRBD1. This CDR3 is 15 amino acids long. The V and J ends lost 5 bases and 6 bases, in that order; junction bases with no gene match: 7. CDR1 and CDR2 (germline): SGHAT, FQNNGV. CDR3 nucleotide sequence: TGTGCCAGCAGCCCCCGGACAGGGGTGGATGAAAAACTGTTTTTT. It translates to CASSPRTGVDEKLFF. Variable domain in full (rest from reference TRBV11-2 and TRBJ1-4): EAGVAQSPRYKIIEKRQSVAFWCNPISGHATLYWYQQILGQGPKLLIQFQNNGVVDDSQLPKDRFSAERLKGVDSTLKIQPAKLEDSAVYLCASSPRTGVDEKLFFGSGTQLSVL.

J is TRBJ2-1 and V is TRBV27; TRBD1 is a possible D gene (5 bases). Deletions cut 5 bases from V and 8 bases from J, with 13 bases between. CDR1 and CDR2 (germline): MNHEY, SMNVEV (reference sequence). The CDR3 loop spans 13 amino acids. The chain's CDR3 is CASSPLGVHEQFF. The DNA for the CDR3 is TGTGCCAGCAGTCCCCTAGGGGTCCATGAGCAGTTCTTC.

The rearrangement uses TRBV12-5 and TRBJ1-1; a weak D match, TRBD1 (5 bases). The CDR3 is 12 amino acids. Trimming took off 4 bases at V and 7 bases at J, with 10 bases between the two ends. The germline gives CDR1 LGHNT, CDR2 FRNRAP. This CDR3 is CASGSDSNEAFF. Written as DNA, the CDR3 is TGTGCTAGTGGTTCCGACAGTAATGAAGCTTTCTTT. Drawing the rest from reference TRBV12-5 and TRBJ1-1, the complete variable domain is DARVTQTPRHKVTEMGQEVTMRCQPILGHNTVFWYRQTMMQGLELLAYFRNRAPLDDSGMPKDRFSAEMPDATLATLKIQPSEPRDSAVYFCASGSDSNEAFFGQGTRLTVV.

This sequence joins TRBV10-2 and TRBJ1-4, with D uncertain. V was cut by 1 base and J by 10 bases, with 16 bases left in between. This CDR3 comprises 15 residues. Per the germline V gene, CDR1 is WSHSY and CDR2 is SAAADI. The DNA of the CDR3 is TGCGCCAGCAGTGAGTACAACCCTCAAGACGGAAAACTGTTTTTT. Encoded protein: CASSEYNPQDGKLFF.

This chain connects TRBV5-5 to TRBJ1-5; D is unresolved. The V end was cut by 2 bases, the J end by 5 bases, with 20 bases between. The length of the CDR3 is 17 residues. Germline assignment: CDR1 SGHKS and CDR2 YYEKEE (reference sequence). The CDR3 DNA follows: TGTGCCAGCAGCTTCGATTGGACCCTCAACCAGGATCAGCCCCAGCATTTT. Amino acids: CASSFDWTLNQDQPQHF.

The chain uses TRBV10-3 and TRBJ2-1; possible D gene TRBD1, 5 bases. Germline V CDR1 and CDR2: ENHRY, SYGVKD. The CDR3 runs 17 residues. The ends were cut back, 6 bases at V and 0 bases at J, with 18 bases in the middle. CDR3 protein: CAIRASGNLSSYNEQFF. In DNA, the CDR3 is TGTGCCATCAGGGCCTCAGGGAACCTAAGCTCCTACAATGAGCAGTTCTTC.

The chain employs TRBV30 and TRBJ2-3; tentatively, D is TRBD1 (5 bases). Germline V gives CDR1 GTSNPN, CDR2 SVGIG (reference sequence). V lost 5 bases to trimming and J lost 5 bases, with 17 bases between them. The CDR3 has 14 residues. The CDR3 DNA reads TGTGCCTGGGCGGACAAAGTCAATCAAGATACGCAGTATTTT. Translated: CAWADKVNQDTQYF.